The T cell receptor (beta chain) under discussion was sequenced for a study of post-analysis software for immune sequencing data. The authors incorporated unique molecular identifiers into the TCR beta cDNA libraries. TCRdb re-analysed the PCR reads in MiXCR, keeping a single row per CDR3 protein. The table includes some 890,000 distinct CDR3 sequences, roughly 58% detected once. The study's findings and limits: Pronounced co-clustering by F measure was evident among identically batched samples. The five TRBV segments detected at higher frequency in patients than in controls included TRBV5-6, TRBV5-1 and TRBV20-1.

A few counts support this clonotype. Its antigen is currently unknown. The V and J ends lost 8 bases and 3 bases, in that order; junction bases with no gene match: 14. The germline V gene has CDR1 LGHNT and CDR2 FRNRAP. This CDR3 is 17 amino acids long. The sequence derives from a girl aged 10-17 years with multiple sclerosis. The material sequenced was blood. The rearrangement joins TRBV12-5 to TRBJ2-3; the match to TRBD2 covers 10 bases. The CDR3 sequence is CASTGSESGRVTDTQYF. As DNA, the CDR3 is TGTGCTAGTACCGGGTCAGAAAGCGGGAGGGTAACAGATACGCAGTATTTT.